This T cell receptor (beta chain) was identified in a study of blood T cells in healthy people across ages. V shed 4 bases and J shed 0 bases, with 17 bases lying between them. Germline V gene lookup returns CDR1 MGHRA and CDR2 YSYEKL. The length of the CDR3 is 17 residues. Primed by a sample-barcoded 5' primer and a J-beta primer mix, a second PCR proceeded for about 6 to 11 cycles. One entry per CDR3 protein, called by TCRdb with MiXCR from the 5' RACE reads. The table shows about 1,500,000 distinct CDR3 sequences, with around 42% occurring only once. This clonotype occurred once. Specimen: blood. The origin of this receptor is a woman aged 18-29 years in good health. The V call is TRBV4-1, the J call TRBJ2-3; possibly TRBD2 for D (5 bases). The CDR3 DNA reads TGCGCCAGCAGCCCAGTTGGACTGGCATCTAGCACAGATACGCAGTATTTT. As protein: CASSPVGLASSTDTQYF.